This T cell receptor beta chain was sequenced for a study of T-cell reconstitution after alpha-beta-depleted transplantation in children. Study conclusions and caveats: Several hundred rapidly expanded clones from non-depleted graft cells reportedly supplied alpha-beta T cells about two months post-transplant.

For TCRbeta, the library was prepared with unique molecular identifiers. Via MiXCR, TCRdb re-called the PCR reads, giving one row per CDR3 protein. The sample records fewer than 750,000 distinct CDR3 sequences, 27% being singletons. The length of the CDR3 is 14 residues. Germline CDR1 SQVTM, CDR2 ANQGSEA. V lost 6 bases and J lost 3, with 18 bases in between. This clonotype has a handful of counts. Its antigen remains unknown. This receptor was taken from a boy younger than two with Wiskott-Aldrich syndrome, due to receive a stem cell transplant. Material: PBMCs, obtained before TCRalphabeta/CD19-depleted stem cell transplant. The chain joins TRBV29-1 to TRBJ2-7, with no clear D. In DNA, the CDR3 is TGCAGCGTAACGACTCAACCTGGCTTCTACGAGCAGTACTTC. Encoded protein: CSVTTQPGFYEQYF.